These 32 T cell receptor beta chains share one sample of origin, sequenced in a study of blood T cell repertoires in COVID-19. Assay: immunoSEQ multiplex PCR; the TCRdb copy retains only in-frame clones and omits some. Among 270,000 or so clones listed, approximately 83% were seen once. Sequenced material: PBMCs or T cells enriched from blood (not recorded which). All receptors come from a middle-aged man who had recovered from COVID-19.

The chain joins TRBV6-5 to TRBJ1-2; TRBD1 aligns across 10 bases. Germline CDR1 reads MNHEY; CDR2 reads SVGAGI. The CDR3 length is 16 residues. The V and J ends lost 4 bases and 6 bases, in that order; junction bases with no gene match: 11. The CDR3 sequence is CASSSPGQGRVDGYTF. DNA for the CDR3: TGTGCCAGCAGTTCGCCGGGACAGGGGCGGGTGGATGGCTACACCTTC.

The gene calls are TRBV18 and TRBJ1-2, with a possible D match to TRBD1 (6 bases). Looked up from germline, CDR1 is KGHSH and CDR2 is LQKENI. The CDR3 sequence is 15 residues long. Trimming removed 0 bases at V and 8 bases at J, with 16 bases between. Here the CDR3 DNA reads TGTGCCAGCTCACCACCGTCAGGGGAAGGTCTAGGCTACACCTTC. This translates into CASSPPSGEGLGYTF.

CDR3 amino acids: CASSLDGASGNEQFF. The CDR3 DNA reads TGCGCCAGCAGCTTGGATGGGGCGTCGGGCAATGAGCAGTTCTTC. The chain uses TRBV5-1 and TRBJ2-1; tentatively, D is TRBD1 (5 bases). This CDR3 is built from 15 residues. Germline V lookup: CDR1 SGHRS, CDR2 YFSETQ. The ends were cut back, 0 bases at V and 6 bases at J, with 13 bases in the middle.

J is TRBJ1-4 and V is TRBV2; D may be TRBD1 (6 bases). From germline, CDR1 is SNHLY and CDR2 FYNNEI. Trimming shortened V by 6 bases and J by 7 bases, and 18 bases separated the two germline ends. This CDR3 spans 15 amino acids. CDR3 in amino acids: CASRDNRVIFEKLFF. CDR3 coding DNA: TGTGCCAGCAGAGACAACAGGGTCATATTTGAAAAACTGTTTTTT.

This clone was counted once. The J gene is TRBJ2-7, the V gene TRBV7-2; D gene ambiguous. The V end lost 4 bases, the J end lost 2 bases, and 9 bases lay between the germline ends. Germline CDR1 SGHTA, CDR2 FQGNSA. The CDR3 extends over 13 amino acids. The CDR3 bases are TGTGCCAGCAGCTCTAGGTCCACCTACGAGCAGTACTTC. Protein: CASSSRSTYEQYF.

This chain connects TRBV5-1 to TRBJ2-5; D unresolved. The CDR3 extends over 15 amino acids. V lost 1 base, J lost 2 bases, and 12 bases lay in between. CDR1 is SGHRS, CDR2 YFSETQ, per germline. CDR3 coding DNA: TGCGCCAGCAGCTTGAACGCAGTGGTTCAAGAGACCCAGTACTTC. Protein: CASSLNAVVQETQYF.

The gene calls are TRBV3-1 (or the pseudogene TRBV3-2) and TRBJ2-3, with TRBD1 matching 7 bases. Germline V gives CDR1 LGHDT, CDR2 YNNKEL (reference sequence). The CDR3 length is 16 residues. V lost 1 base to trimming and J lost 3 bases; unmatched junction nucleotides: 7. The CDR3 region has the DNA TGTGCCAGCAGCCAAGGTGGGGGCAGGGGGACAGATACGCAGTATTTT. Encoded protein: CASSQGGGRGTDTQYF.

This clone was picked up one time. The chain links TRBV7-2 to TRBJ2-1; 7 bases agree with TRBD1. The trim removed 0 bases at V and 2 bases at J, leaving 7 bases unmatched. Germline V lookup: CDR1 SGHTA, CDR2 FQGNSA. The CDR3 contains 17 residues. The CDR3 region has the DNA TGTGCCAGCAGCTTAGCGGTTTGGGACAGAACCTACAATGAGCAGTTCTTC. Translated, it gives CASSLAVWDRTYNEQFF.

The rearrangement links TRBV15 to TRBJ2-1; 7 bases agree with TRBD1. With V trimmed by 2 bases and J by 4 bases, 5 bases remained unmatched. CDR3 length equals 15 residues. Germline loops: CDR1 LNHNV, CDR2 YYDKDF (reference sequence). CDR3 loop: CATSRSGTEYNEQFF. The CDR3 region has the DNA TGTGCCACCAGCAGATCCGGGACAGAATACAATGAGCAGTTCTTC.

The chain uses TRBV11-3 and TRBJ2-5; 12 positions agree with TRBD1. J was trimmed by 5 bases and V by 5 bases; bases with no gene match: 9. The CDR3 contains 16 residues. Germline lookup yields CDR1 SGHNT and CDR2 YENEEA. The CDR3 DNA follows: TGTGCCAGCAGCGCAACCGGGACAGGGGGCTCTGAGACCCAGTACTTC. This gives the protein CASSATGTGGSETQYF.

This clone was recorded only once. The chain links TRBV5-1 to TRBJ2-5; no definite D call. Germline V CDR1 and CDR2: SGHRS, YFSETQ. V was pared by 0 bases and J by 3 bases, with 6 bases between. The length of the CDR3 is 13 residues. The CDR3 spells CASSLGPKETQYF. The CDR3 DNA sequence: TGCGCCAGCAGCTTGGGCCCTAAAGAGACCCAGTACTTC.

This clone was picked up a small number of times. The chain employs TRBV30 and TRBJ1-1; no clear D. This CDR3 comprises 16 residues. The germline V and J ends were trimmed by 3 bases and 0 bases, with 17 bases remaining between them. The V gene's germline CDR1 is GTSNPN and CDR2 SVGIG (reference sequence). As DNA, the CDR3 is TGTGCCTGGAGGGGAGTGGCAGGTGCTATGAACACTGAAGCTTTCTTT. Translation gives CAWRGVAGAMNTEAFF.

The rearrangement uses TRBV12-5 and TRBJ1-5; TRBD1 aligns across 11 bases. This CDR3 is 16 amino acids long. The V segment lost 1 base and the J segment 4 bases; nucleotides outside the gene matches: 3. The V gene's germline CDR1 is LGHNT and CDR2 FRNRAP. The CDR3 region has the DNA TGTGCTAGTGGTTTGGGCCGGGACAGGGGGAATCAGCCCCAGCATTTT. This sequence encodes CASGLGRDRGNQPQHF.

This chain joins TRBV12-5 and TRBJ2-7, with D perhaps TRBD2 (5 bases). The V gene's germline CDR1 is LGHNT and CDR2 FRNRAP. This CDR3 is built from 14 residues. V lost 4 bases to trimming and J lost 6 bases, with 16 bases between them. DNA of the CDR3: TGTGCTAGTGGTTCGAGCGGCCCTTCGGCCGAGCAGTACTTC. Translating it yields CASGSSGPSAEQYF.

Concerning this clone itself: The sample holds other DNA sequences that translate to the same CDR3. The CDR3 DNA reads as TGCGCCAGCAGCTTGCAGCGGGGGCCACAAGAGACCCAGTACTTC. This encodes CASSLQRGPQETQYF. The J gene is TRBJ2-5, the V gene TRBV5-1; 8 nucleotides align to TRBD2. Germline CDR1 and CDR2: SGHRS and YFSETQ. V trimming: 1 base; J trimming: 2 bases; junction bases outside the gene matches: 4. The CDR3 runs to 15 residues. Full variable domain (missing parts from reference TRBV5-1 and TRBJ2-5): KAGVTQTPRYLIKTRGQQVTLSCSPISGHRSVSWYQQTPGQGLQFLFEYFSETQRNKGNFPGRFSGRQFSNSRSEMNVSTLELGDSALYLCASSLQRGPQETQYFGPGTRLLVL.

The V and J genes are TRBV18 and TRBJ1-1; D might be TRBD1 (6 bases). This CDR3 contains 16 residues. Germline-derived CDR1 and CDR2 are KGHSH and LQKENI. The V end was cut by 0 bases, the J end by 5 bases, with 16 bases between. The chain's CDR3 is CASSPPPRGPQTEAFF. CDR3 in DNA: TGTGCCAGCTCACCACCGCCCAGGGGACCCCAAACTGAAGCTTTCTTT. Drawing the rest from reference TRBV18 and TRBJ1-1, the complete variable domain is NAGVMQNPRHLVRRRGQEARLRCSPMKGHSHVYWYRQLPEEGLKFMVYLQKENIIDESGMPKERFSAEFPKEGPSILRIQQVVRGDSAAYFCASSPPPRGPQTEAFFGQGTRLTVV.

This chain connects TRBV7-3 to TRBJ2-1; 15 nucleotides match TRBD2. J was trimmed by 4 bases and V by 5 bases; bases with no gene match: 6. Germline V lookup: CDR1 SGHTA, CDR2 FQGTGA. The CDR3 consists of 17 residues. The CDR3, as DNA: TGTGCCAGCAGCCCCGGGACTAGCGGGAGGTCTTACAATGAGCAGTTCTTC. This sequence encodes CASSPGTSGRSYNEQFF.

The V call is TRBV10-2, the J call TRBJ1-4; TRBD1 is a possible D gene (5 bases). Germline V gene sequence: CDR1 WSHSY, CDR2 SAAADI. CDR3 length equals 16 residues. Trimming removed 3 bases at V and 4 bases at J, with 15 bases between. This CDR3 reads CASSDVGVRRNEKLFF. CDR3 DNA sequence: TGCGCCAGCAGTGATGTAGGGGTCCGCCGTAATGAAAAACTGTTTTTT.

The chain joins TRBV30 to TRBJ1-2; 7 positions match TRBD1. CDR1 is GTSNPN and CDR2 is SVGIG in the germline V gene (reference sequence). The CDR3 contains 13 residues. CDR3 DNA: TGTTGCCTGGAACGGGGACAGCTATATGGCTACACCTTC. Translating it yields CCLERGQLYGYTF.

The chain links TRBV5-1 to TRBJ2-3, with TRBD1 identical over 8 bases. Germline V gene data show CDR1 as SGHRS and CDR2 as YFSETQ. This CDR3 is 17 amino acids long. The trim removed 4 bases at V and 1 base at J, leaving 11 bases unmatched. The CDR3 DNA sequence: TGCGCCAGCAGCCTACGCCCGGACAGGGTCGGCACAGATACGCAGTATTTT. Its translation: CASSLRPDRVGTDTQYF. Variable domain in full (rest from reference TRBV5-1 and TRBJ2-3): KAGVTQTPRYLIKTRGQQVTLSCSPISGHRSVSWYQQTPGQGLQFLFEYFSETQRNKGNFPGRFSGRQFSNSRSEMNVSTLELGDSALYLCASSLRPDRVGTDTQYFGPGTRLTVL.

This clone has a handful of counts. V and J are TRBV28 and TRBJ2-7, with 7 bases lining up with TRBD1. V trimming: 0 bases; J trimming: 0 bases; junction bases outside the gene matches: 14. This CDR3 is built from 19 residues. Germline lookup yields CDR1 MDHEN and CDR2 SYDVKM. The CDR3 region has the DNA TGTGCCAGCAGTTTATGGCCGACAGGGCTATCACGATTCTCCTACGAGCAGTACTTC. Its translation is CASSLWPTGLSRFSYEQYF.

This chain uses TRBV5-8 with TRBJ1-1; D not certain. Germline CDR1 SGHTS, CDR2 YDEGEE. Deletions cut 7 bases from V and 1 base from J, with 8 bases between. The CDR3 extends over 12 amino acids. This CDR3 is CASDTRNTEAFF. In nucleotides, the CDR3 is TGTGCCAGCGATACGAGGAACACTGAAGCTTTCTTT.

J is TRBJ2-1 and V is TRBV11-2, with 7 bases identical to TRBD2. The CDR3 totals 15 residues. V shed 6 bases, J shed 8 bases, and the junction held 13 bases outside the gene matches. Germline CDR1 and CDR2: SGHAT and FQNNGV. The CDR3 reads CASRVRTSIWDEQFF. CDR3 nucleotide sequence: TGTGCCAGCAGAGTAAGGACTAGTATCTGGGATGAGCAGTTCTTC.

V gene TRBV11-2 combines with J gene TRBJ1-2, with 11 bases lining up with TRBD1. V trimming: 5 bases; J trimming: 5 bases; junction bases outside the gene matches: 7. The CDR3 extends over 15 amino acids. The germline V gene encodes CDR1 SGHAT and CDR2 FQNNGV. CDR3 sequence reads: CASSRTGQGAYGYTF. The CDR3 bases are TGTGCCAGCAGCCGGACCGGACAGGGGGCTTATGGCTACACCTTC.

In this sample, this clone turned up a few times. This rearrangement joins TRBV27 to TRBJ2-1, with 8 bases aligning to TRBD2. This CDR3 comprises 14 residues. The junction had 12 bases not matched to a gene; V was cut back by 8 bases and J by 9 bases. Per germline, CDR1 MNHEY and CDR2 SMNVEV (reference sequence). CDR3 sequence (DNA): TGTGCCAGCCGCGGGGCCGGGGGGGCGATTGAGCAGTTCTTC. Translated, it gives CASRGAGGAIEQFF.

The genes are TRBV14 and TRBJ1-2; D is unresolved. With 1 base removed from V and 3 bases from J, the gap between germline ends came to 12 bases. Germline V CDR1 and CDR2: SGHDN, FVKESK. CDR3 length equals 15 residues. The CDR3 DNA follows: TGTGCCAGCAGCCAAGGAAGTAGGGAGGACTATGGCTACACCTTC. Its protein product is CASSQGSREDYGYTF. Supplemented by reference TRBV14 and TRBJ1-2, the full variable domain reads EAGVTQFPSHSVIEKGQTVTLRCDPISGHDNLYWYRRVMGKEIKFLLHFVKESKQDESGMPNNRFLAERTGGTYSTLKVQPAELEDSGVYFCASSQGSREDYGYTFGSGTRLTVV.

The sample holds a few counts of this clone. The rearrangement uses TRBV4-2 and TRBJ2-2, with TRBD1 matching over 7 bases. Germline values: CDR1 LGHNA, CDR2 YNFKEQ. V shed 0 bases and J 6 bases; nucleotides not matched to a gene: 10. The CDR3 has 17 residues. The CDR3 coding sequence is TGTGCCAGCAGCCAAGAAATGTCGGGACAGAAAGCCGGGGAGCTGTTTTTT. Protein product: CASSQEMSGQKAGELFF.

The CDR3 DNA follows: TGTGCCAGCAGCTTGTCTCGGACAGGCGGTCAGCCCCAGCATTTT. As protein: CASSLSRTGGQPQHF. The chain uses TRBV11-2 and TRBJ1-5, with 7 nucleotides matching TRBD1. Trimming at V came to 3 bases and at J to 6 bases, leaving 8 bases not matched to a gene. CDR3 length: 15 residues. The germline V gene encodes CDR1 SGHAT and CDR2 FQNNGV.

The J gene is TRBJ2-7, the V gene TRBV19, with D perhaps TRBD1 (6 bases). The CDR3 extends over 13 amino acids. Trimming shortened V by 6 bases and J by 3 bases, and 12 bases separated the two germline ends. The germline V gene has CDR1 LNHDA and CDR2 SQIVND (reference sequence). The CDR3 DNA sequence: TGTGCCAGTAGACAGGGCATGGGCTACGAGCAGTACTTC. Its translation is CASRQGMGYEQYF. Based on the CDR3 plus reference TRBV19 and TRBJ2-7, the full variable domain is DGGITQSPKYLFRKEGQNVTLSCEQNLNHDAMYWYRQDPGQGLRLIYYSQIVNDFQKGDIAEGYSVSREKKESFPLTVTSAQKNPTAFYLCASRQGMGYEQYFGPGTRLTVT.

The V gene is TRBV7-3, the J gene TRBJ2-2, with D possibly TRBD1 on 6 matching bases. Germline V CDR1 and CDR2: SGHTA, FQGTGA. The V and J ends lost 5 bases and 4 bases respectively, with 11 bases between them. This CDR3 comprises 14 residues. CDR3 bases: TGTGCCAGCAGCCGGGACACCTTCACCGGGGAGCTGTTTTTT. Encoded protein: CASSRDTFTGELFF.

V is TRBV28 and J is TRBJ1-2; 9 bases agree with TRBD1. This CDR3 spans 13 amino acids. The germline gives CDR1 MDHEN, CDR2 SYDVKM. The V segment lost 5 bases and the J segment 8 bases; nucleotides outside the gene matches: 6. CDR3 sequence (DNA): TGTGCCAGCAGTCCGGGACAGGGTTTCGGCTACACCTTC. Translated: CASSPGQGFGYTF.

This chain links TRBV3-1 (or the pseudogene TRBV3-2) with TRBJ1-1; the D gene is possibly TRBD1 (5 bases). Germline lookup yields CDR1 LGHDT and CDR2 YNNKEL (reference sequence). Trimming pared 6 bases from V and 0 bases from J, leaving 11 bases between. The length of the CDR3 is 14 residues. CDR3 loop: CASRLRGLNTEAFF. The CDR3 region has the DNA TGTGCCAGCAGGTTAAGGGGTCTGAACACTGAAGCTTTCTTT.